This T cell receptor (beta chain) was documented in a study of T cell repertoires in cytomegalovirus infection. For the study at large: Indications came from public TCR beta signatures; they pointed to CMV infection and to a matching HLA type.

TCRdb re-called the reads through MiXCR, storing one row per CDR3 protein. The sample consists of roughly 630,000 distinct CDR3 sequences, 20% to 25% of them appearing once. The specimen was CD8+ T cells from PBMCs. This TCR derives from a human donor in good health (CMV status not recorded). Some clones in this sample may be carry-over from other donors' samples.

CDR3 nucleotides: TGCAGCGTCCTGACAGGGGACGGCTACGAGCAGTACTTC. It yields the protein CSVLTGDGYEQYF. The rearrangement joins TRBV29-1 to TRBJ2-7; 8 bases align to TRBD1. Germline values: CDR1 SQVTM, CDR2 ANQGSEA. The length of the CDR3 is 13 residues. V shed 6 bases and J 3 bases; nucleotides not matched to a gene: 7.